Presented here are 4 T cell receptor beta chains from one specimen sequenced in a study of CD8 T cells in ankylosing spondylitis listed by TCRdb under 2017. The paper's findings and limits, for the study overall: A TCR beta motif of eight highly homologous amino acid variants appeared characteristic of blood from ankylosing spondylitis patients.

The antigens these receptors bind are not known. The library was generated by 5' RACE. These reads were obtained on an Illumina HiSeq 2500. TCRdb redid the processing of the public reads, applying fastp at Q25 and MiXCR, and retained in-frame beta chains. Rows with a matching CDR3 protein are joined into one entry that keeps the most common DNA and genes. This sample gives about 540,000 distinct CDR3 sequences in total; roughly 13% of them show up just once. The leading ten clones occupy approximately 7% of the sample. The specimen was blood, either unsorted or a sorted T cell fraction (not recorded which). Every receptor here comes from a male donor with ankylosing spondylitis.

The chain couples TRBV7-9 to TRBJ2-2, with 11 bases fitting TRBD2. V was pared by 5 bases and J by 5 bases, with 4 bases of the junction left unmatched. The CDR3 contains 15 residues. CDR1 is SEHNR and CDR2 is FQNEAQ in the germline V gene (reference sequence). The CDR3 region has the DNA TGTGCCAGCAGCGCCTGGACTAGCGGGACCGGGGAGCTGTTTTTT. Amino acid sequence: CASSAWTSGTGELFF.

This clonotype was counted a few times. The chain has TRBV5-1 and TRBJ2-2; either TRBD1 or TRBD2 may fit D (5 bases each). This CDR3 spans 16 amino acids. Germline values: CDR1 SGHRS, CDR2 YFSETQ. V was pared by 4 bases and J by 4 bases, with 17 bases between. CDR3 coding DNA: TGCGCCAGCAGCCCGAGAGGGGTCCCCAGCACCGGGGAGCTGTTTTTT. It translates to CASSPRGVPSTGELFF.

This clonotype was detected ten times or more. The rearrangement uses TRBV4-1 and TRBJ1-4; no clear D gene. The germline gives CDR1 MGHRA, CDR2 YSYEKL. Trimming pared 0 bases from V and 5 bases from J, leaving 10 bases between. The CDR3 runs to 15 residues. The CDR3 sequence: CASSQDGMKNEKLFF. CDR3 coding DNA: TGCGCCAGCAGCCAAGACGGCATGAAGAATGAAAAACTGTTTTTT.

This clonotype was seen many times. The CDR3 loop reads CASSEDPAPYNEQFF. Written as DNA, the CDR3 is TGTGCCAGCAGTGAAGACCCCGCCCCCTACAATGAGCAGTTCTTC. The chain employs TRBV2 and TRBJ2-1; D is unresolved. The V and J ends lost 1 base and 2 bases respectively, with 9 bases between them. CDR3 length equals 15 residues. The germline gives CDR1 SNHLY, CDR2 FYNNEI.